What follows is one T cell receptor beta chain and its context. Its antigen is still unknown. This specimen belongs to a study of graft-versus-host responses after intestinal transplantation. TCRdb keeps only in-frame clones here, not all; method: immunoSEQ multiplex PCR. The sample records 120,000 or so clones, around 93% being singletons. This receptor was obtained from a human donor who received an intestinal transplant. The specimen was unstimulated CD8+ T cells sorted from spleen or lymph node cells, collected before intestinal transplant.

CDR3 protein: CASSLAPEANYGYTF. For the CDR3, the DNA is TGTGCCAGCAGTTTAGCGCCAGAAGCTAACTATGGCTACACCTTC. The rearrangement joins TRBV27 to TRBJ1-2, with unresolved D. The CDR3 sequence is 15 residues long. Deletions cut 2 bases from V and 0 bases from J, with 10 bases between. CDR1 and CDR2 (germline): MNHEY, SMNVEV (reference sequence).